This TCR beta chain comes out of a study of regulatory T cells in long-lasting Graves disease. Broader study findings: Newly diagnosed disease favored TRBV20-1 and TRBJ2-1 over persistent disease. Reduced TCR diversity was observed in persistent Graves' patients versus newly diagnosed patients. Relative to new patients (roughly 1,000), persistent patients exhibited greater sharing of public clonotypes (around 2,700).

Germline V gene data show CDR1 as LGHNA and CDR2 as YSLEER. CDR3 length: 15 amino acids. V lost 2 bases and J 3 bases, leaving 13 bases between the germline ends. Time point of the sample: persistent/refractory GD, antithyroid drugs over 5 years with positive TRAb. RNA from PBMCs was the source of the TCR library. As for this clonotype: The target antigen is unknown.

Assembly of TCR beta libraries relied on iRepertoire HTBI primers together with Arm-PCR of CDR3 regions. TCRdb used MiXCR to reprocess the multiplex PCR reads, holding one entry per CDR3 protein. The sample yields under 350,000 distinct CDR3 sequences, 22% seen once. The receptor comes from a female donor with Graves disease. The sample in question was peripheral blood mononuclear cells (PBMCs), obtained when the disease was refractory, from a patient treated with antithyroid drugs. The rearrangement joins TRBV4-3 to TRBJ2-5; TRBD1 is a possible D gene (6 bases). The CDR3 DNA is TGCGCCAGCAGCCAAACCCGGGACAACAAAGAGACCCAGTACTTC. It specifies CASSQTRDNKETQYF.